The entry below gives a single T cell receptor (beta chain) sequence along with its context. Antigen: not known. Germline-derived CDR1 and CDR2 are MNHNY and SVGAGI (reference sequence). The ends were cut back, 2 bases at V and 10 bases at J, with 14 bases in the middle. The CDR3 length is 13 residues. The data derive from a study of cytomegalovirus exposure and HLA in healthy donors. Broader study findings: Listed as cytomegalovirus-associated were around 160 TCR beta chains. Most TCR sequences showed up rarely, but some public TCRs showed up in many donors. According to a subsequent analysis, TCR clusters from the first cohort were inclined to appear together in the 110 or so validation repertoires.

The roughly 120-subject validation cohort, separate from the roughly 700-subject first cohort, included the donors. The table came from immunoSEQ multiplex PCR; TCRdb's copy has only in-frame clones and leaves some out. The table has some 130,000 clones, approximately 82% seen once; the top ten hold 25% to 30%. This receptor was taken from a man between 25 and 39 years old in good health and CMV-seropositive. Sequencing was done on a sample of PBMCs. The chain links TRBV6-6 to TRBJ1-2, with D tentatively TRBD1 (5 bases). CDR3 loop: CASSYGAGGAYTF. For the CDR3, the DNA is TGTGCCAGCAGTTACGGCGCCGGGGGAGCCTACACCTTC.